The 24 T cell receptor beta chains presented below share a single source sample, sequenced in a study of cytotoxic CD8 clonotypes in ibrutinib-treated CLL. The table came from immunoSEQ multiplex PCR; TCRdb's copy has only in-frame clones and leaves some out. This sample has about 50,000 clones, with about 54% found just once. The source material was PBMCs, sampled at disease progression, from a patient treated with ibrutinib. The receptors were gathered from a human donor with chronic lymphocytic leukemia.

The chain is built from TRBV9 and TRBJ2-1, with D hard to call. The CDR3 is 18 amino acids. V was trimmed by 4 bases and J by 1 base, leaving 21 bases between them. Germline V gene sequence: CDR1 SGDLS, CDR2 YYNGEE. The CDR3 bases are TGTGCCAGCAGCCCTAACCTCGCCCAAGGCTGGTCCTACAATGAGCAGTTCTTC. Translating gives CASSPNLAQGWSYNEQFF.

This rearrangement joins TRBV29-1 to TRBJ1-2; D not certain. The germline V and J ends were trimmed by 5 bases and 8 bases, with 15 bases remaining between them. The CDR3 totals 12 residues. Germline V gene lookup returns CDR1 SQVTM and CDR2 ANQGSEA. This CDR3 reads CSVPIESIGYTF. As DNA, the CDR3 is TGCAGCGTTCCCATTGAAAGTATCGGCTACACCTTC.

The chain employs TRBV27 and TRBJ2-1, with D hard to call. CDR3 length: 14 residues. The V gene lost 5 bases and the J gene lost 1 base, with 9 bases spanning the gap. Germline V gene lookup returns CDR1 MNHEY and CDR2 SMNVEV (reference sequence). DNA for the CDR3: TGTGCCAGCAGTATATTGGGTTCCTACAATGAGCAGTTCTTC. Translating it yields CASSILGSYNEQFF.

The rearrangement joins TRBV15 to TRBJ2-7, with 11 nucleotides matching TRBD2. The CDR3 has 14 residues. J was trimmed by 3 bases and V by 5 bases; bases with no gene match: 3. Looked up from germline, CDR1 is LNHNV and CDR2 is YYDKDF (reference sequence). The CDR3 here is CATSVGLAGYEQYF. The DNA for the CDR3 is TGTGCCACCAGCGTCGGACTAGCGGGCTACGAGCAGTACTTC.

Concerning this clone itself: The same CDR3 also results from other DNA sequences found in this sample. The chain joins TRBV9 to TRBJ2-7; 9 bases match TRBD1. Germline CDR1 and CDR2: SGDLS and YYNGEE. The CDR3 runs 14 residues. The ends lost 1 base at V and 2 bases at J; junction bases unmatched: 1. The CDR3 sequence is CASSVRQGAYEQYF. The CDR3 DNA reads TGTGCCAGCAGCGTACGACAGGGGGCCTACGAGCAGTACTTC.

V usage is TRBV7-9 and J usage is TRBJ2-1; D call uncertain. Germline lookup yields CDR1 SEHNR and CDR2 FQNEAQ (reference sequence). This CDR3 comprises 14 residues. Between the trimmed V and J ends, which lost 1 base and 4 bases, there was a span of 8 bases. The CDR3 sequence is CASSLGIKYNEQFF. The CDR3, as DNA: TGTGCCAGCAGCTTAGGCATAAAGTACAATGAGCAGTTCTTC.

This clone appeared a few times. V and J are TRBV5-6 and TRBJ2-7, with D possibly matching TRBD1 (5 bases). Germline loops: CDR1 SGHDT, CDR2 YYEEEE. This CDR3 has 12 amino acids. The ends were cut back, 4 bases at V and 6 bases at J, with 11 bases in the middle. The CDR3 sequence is CASSGAGFEQYF. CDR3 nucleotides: TGTGCCAGCAGCGGTGCAGGGTTCGAGCAGTACTTC.

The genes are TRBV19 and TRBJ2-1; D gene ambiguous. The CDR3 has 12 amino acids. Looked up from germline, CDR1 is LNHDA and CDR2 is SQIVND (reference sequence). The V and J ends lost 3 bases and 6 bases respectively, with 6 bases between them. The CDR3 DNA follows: TGTGCCAGTAGTATTATGGGCAATGAGCAGTTCTTC. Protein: CASSIMGNEQFF.

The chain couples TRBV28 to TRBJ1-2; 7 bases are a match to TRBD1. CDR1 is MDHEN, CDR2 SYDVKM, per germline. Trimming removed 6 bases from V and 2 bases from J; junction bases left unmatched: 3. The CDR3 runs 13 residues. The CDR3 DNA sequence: TGTGCCAGCAGGCGGGACAGCAACTATGGCTACACCTTC. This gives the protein CASRRDSNYGYTF.

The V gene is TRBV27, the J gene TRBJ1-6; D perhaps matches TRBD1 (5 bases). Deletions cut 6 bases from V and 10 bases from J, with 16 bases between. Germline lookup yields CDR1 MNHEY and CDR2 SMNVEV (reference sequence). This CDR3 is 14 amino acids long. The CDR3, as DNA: TGTGCCAGCAGCCAAGGGACGTGGGGCTCACCCCTCCACTTT. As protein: CASSQGTWGSPLHF.

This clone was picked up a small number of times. The CDR3 DNA is TGTGCCAGCAGCACTCTGGACAGGAGGGATCAGCCCCAGCATTTT. Protein: CASSTLDRRDQPQHF. The rearrangement links TRBV5-6 to TRBJ1-5, with TRBD1 matching 7 bases. The CDR3 has 15 residues. Germline CDR1 is SGHDT and CDR2 is YYEEEE. With 4 bases clipped from V and 5 bases from J, the junction kept 9 bases outside the gene matches.

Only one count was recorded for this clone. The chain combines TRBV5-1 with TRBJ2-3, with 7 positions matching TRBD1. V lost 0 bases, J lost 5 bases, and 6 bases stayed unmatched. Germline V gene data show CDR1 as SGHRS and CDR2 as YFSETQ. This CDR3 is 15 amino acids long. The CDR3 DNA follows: TGCGCCAGCAGCTTGGCCGGCAGGGGGAGAGATACGCAGTATTTT. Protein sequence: CASSLAGRGRDTQYF.

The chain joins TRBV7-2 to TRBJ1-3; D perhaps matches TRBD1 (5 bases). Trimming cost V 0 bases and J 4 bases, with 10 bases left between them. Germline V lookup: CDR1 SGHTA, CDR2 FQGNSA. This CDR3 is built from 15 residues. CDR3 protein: CASSLAQGGGNTIYF. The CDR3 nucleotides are TGTGCCAGCAGCTTAGCCCAGGGAGGGGGAAACACCATATATTTT.

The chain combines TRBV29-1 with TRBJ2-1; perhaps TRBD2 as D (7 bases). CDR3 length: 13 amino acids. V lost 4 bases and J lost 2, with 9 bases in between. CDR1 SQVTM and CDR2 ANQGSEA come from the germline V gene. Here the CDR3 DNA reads TGCAGCGTTGCGGGGGGCACCTACAATGAGCAGTTCTTC. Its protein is CSVAGGTYNEQFF.

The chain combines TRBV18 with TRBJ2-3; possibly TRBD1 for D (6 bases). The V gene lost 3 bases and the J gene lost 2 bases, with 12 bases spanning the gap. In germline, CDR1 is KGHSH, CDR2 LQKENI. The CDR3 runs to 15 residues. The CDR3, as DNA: TGTGCCAGCTCACCGCGACGACAGGCCACAGATACGCAGTATTTT. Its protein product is CASSPRRQATDTQYF.

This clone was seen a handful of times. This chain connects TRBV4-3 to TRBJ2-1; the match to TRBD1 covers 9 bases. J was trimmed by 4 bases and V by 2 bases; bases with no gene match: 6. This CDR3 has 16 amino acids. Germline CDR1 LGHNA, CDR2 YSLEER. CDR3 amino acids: CASSQTSGTGYNEQFF. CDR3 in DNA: TGCGCCAGCAGCCAAACATCCGGGACAGGGTACAATGAGCAGTTCTTC.

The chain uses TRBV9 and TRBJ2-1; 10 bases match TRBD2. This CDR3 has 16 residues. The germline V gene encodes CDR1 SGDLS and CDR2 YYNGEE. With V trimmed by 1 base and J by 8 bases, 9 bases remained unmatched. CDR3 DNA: TGTGCCAGCAGCGTAAGCGGGAGGGCCTCTAGGGATGAGCAGTTCTTC. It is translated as CASSVSGRASRDEQFF.

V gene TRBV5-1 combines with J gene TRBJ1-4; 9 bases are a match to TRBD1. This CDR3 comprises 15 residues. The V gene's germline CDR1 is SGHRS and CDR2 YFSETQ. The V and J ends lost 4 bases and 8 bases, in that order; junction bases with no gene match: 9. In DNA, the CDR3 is TGCGCCAGCAGCGCCCCGGGACAGGGAGGCGAAAAACTGTTTTTT. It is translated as CASSAPGQGGEKLFF.

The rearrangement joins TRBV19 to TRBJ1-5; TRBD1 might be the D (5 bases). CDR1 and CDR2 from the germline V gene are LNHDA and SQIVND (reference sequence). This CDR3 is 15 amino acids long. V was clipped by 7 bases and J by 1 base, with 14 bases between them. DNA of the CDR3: TGTGCCAGTACCGGCAGGGCGGACAGCAATCAGCCCCAGCATTTT. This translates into CASTGRADSNQPQHF.

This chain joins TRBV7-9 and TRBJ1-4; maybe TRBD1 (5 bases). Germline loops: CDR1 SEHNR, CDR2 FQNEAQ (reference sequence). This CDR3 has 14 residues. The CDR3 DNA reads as TGTGCTATAAGGGAGGGGACAACTAATGAAAAACTGTTTTTT. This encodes CAIREGTTNEKLFF.

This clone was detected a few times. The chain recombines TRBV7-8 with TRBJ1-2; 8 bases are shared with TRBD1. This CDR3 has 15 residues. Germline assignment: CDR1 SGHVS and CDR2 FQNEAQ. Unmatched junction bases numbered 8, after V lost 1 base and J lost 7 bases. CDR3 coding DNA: TGTGCCAGCAGCTTAGGGACAGGGAGGGAAGTTGGCTACACCTTC. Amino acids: CASSLGTGREVGYTF.

The CDR3 reads CASADTINQPQHF. CDR3 in DNA: TGTGCCAGCGCCGACACCATCAATCAGCCCCAGCATTTT. The chain is built from TRBV2 and TRBJ1-5; no clear D gene. The CDR3 is 13 amino acids. Trimming removed 8 bases from V and 3 bases from J, with 11 bases in between. Germline V gene data show CDR1 as SNHLY and CDR2 as FYNNEI.

The CDR3 region has the DNA TGTGCCAGCAGCTTAAACCCTATCGATTCACCCCTCCACTTT. Its protein is CASSLNPIDSPLHF. V and J are TRBV11-2 and TRBJ1-6; D is unclear. This CDR3 is built from 14 residues. V was cut by 2 bases and J by 8 bases, with 10 bases left in between. Germline lookup yields CDR1 SGHAT and CDR2 FQNNGV.

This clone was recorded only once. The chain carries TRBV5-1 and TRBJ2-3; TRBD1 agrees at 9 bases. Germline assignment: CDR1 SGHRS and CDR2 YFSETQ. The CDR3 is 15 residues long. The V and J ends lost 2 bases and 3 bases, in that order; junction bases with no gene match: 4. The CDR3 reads CASSFTGGTTDTQYF. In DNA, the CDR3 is TGCGCCAGCAGCTTCACAGGGGGCACGACAGATACGCAGTATTTT.